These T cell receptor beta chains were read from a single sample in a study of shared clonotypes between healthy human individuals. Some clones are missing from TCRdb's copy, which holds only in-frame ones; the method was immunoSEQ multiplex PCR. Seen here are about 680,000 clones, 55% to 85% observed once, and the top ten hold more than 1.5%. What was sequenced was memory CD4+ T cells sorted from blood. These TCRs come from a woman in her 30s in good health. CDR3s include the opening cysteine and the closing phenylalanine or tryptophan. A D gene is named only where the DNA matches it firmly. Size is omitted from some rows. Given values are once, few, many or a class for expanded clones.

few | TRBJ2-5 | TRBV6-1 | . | CASSEDLPTKTQYF | TGTGCCAGCAGTGAGGACCTGCCGACGAAGACCCAGTACTTC
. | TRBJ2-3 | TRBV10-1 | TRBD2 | CASSGLAVRDTQYF | TGCGCCAGCAGTGGGCTAGCGGTACGAGATACGCAGTATTTT
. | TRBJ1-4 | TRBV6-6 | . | CASSYGGSGANEKLFF | TGTGCCAGCAGTTACGGGGGATCCGGAGCTAATGAAAAACTGTTTTTT
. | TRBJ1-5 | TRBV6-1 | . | CASRRGGWEPQHF | TGTGCCAGCAGACGAGGGGGTTGGGAGCCCCAGCATTTT
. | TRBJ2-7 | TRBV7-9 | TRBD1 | CAGQQGVYEQYF | TGTGCCGGGCAGCAGGGGGTTTACGAGCAGTACTTC
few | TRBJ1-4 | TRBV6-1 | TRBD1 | CASSVGQGNGNEKLFF | TGTGCCAGCAGTGTGGGACAGGGGAACGGCAATGAAAAACTGTTTTTT
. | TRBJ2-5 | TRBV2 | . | CASSVSGGLETQYF | TGTGCCAGCAGTGTTTCTGGGGGCTTGGAGACCCAGTACTTC
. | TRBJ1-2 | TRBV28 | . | CASSLSDTYGYTF | TGTGCCAGCAGTTTATCGGACACCTATGGCTACACCTTC
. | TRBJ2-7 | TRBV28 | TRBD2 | CASETGTSGRALYEQYF | TGTGCCAGCGAGACCGGGACTAGCGGGAGGGCCCTCTACGAGCAGTACTTC
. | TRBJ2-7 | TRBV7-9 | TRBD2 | CASSLLTSGSNEQYF | TGTGCCAGCAGCTTGCTGACTAGCGGGAGCAACGAGCAGTACTTC
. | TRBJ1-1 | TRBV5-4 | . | CASSPDPSRGDTEAFF | TGTGCCAGCAGCCCGGACCCGTCTCGAGGGGACACTGAAGCTTTCTTT
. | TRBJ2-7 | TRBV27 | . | CASSFRQGTHEQYF | TGTGCCAGCAGTTTCCGGCAGGGAACGCACGAGCAGTACTTC
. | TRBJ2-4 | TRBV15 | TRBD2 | CATSRDQSSGVGNIQYF | TGTGCCACCAGCAGAGATCAGTCTAGCGGGGTGGGAAACATTCAGTACTTC
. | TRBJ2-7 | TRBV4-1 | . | CASSQDPRQGLEQQYF | TGCGCCAGCAGCCAAGATCCAAGGCAGGGCCTAGAACAGCAGTACTTC
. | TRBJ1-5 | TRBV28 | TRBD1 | CASRIQGNQPQHF | TGTGCCAGCAGGATACAGGGGAATCAGCCCCAGCATTTT
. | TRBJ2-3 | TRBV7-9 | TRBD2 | CASRAAAGGRDTQYF | TGTGCCAGCAGGGCCGCAGCGGGAGGGAGAGATACGCAGTATTTT
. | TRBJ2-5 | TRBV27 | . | CASSLSWETQYF | TGTGCCAGCAGTTTATCGTGGGAGACCCAGTACTTC
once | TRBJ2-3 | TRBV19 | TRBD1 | CASSSPGQAGTQYF | TGTGCCAGTAGTTCTCCGGGACAGGCTGGTACGCAGTATTTT
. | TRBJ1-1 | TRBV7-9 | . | CASSLGQGNTEAFF | TGTGCCAGCAGCTTAGGGCAGGGAAACACTGAAGCTTTCTTT
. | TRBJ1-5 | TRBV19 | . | CASSSQPYSNQPQHF | TGTGCCAGTAGTTCTCAGCCTTATAGCAATCAGCCCCAGCATTTT
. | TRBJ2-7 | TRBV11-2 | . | CASSGGSGALSYEQYF | TGTGCCAGCAGCGGTGGCTCAGGGGCCCTCTCCTACGAGCAGTACTTC
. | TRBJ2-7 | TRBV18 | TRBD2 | CASSPGTSGRDEQYF | TGTGCCAGCTCACCCGGGACTAGCGGGAGAGACGAGCAGTACTTC
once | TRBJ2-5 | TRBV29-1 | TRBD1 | CSVEDYRQGETQYF | TGCAGCGTTGAAGACTATCGACAGGGGGAGACCCAGTACTTC
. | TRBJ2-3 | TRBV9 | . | CASSVGGSTSTDTQYF | TGTGCCAGCAGCGTCGGGGGTTCCACTAGCACAGATACGCAGTATTTT
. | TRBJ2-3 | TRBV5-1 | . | CASSGAGRSTSTDTQYF | TGCGCCAGCAGCGGAGCGGGCCGGAGTACTAGCACAGATACGCAGTATTTT
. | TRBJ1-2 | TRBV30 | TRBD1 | CAWIPTGVPTGYTF | TGTGCCTGGATACCGACAGGGGTCCCCACGGGCTACACCTTC
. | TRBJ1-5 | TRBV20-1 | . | CSANNQPQHF | TGCAGTGCTAATAATCAGCCCCAGCATTTT
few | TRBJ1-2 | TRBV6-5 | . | CASSIAGGTGGYTF | TGTGCCAGCAGTATCGCCGGAGGGACCGGTGGCTACACCTTC
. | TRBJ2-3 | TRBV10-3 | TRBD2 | CAIRKTSKEGTDTQYF | TGTGCCATCAGGAAGACTAGCAAGGAGGGCACAGATACGCAGTATTTT
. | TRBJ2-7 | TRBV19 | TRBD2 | CASSEGTSREQYF | TGTGCCAGTAGTGAAGGGACTAGCCGCGAGCAGTACTTC
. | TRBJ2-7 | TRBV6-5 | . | CASSPSTVSGEQYF | TGTGCCAGCAGTCCCTCTACCGTATCAGGCGAGCAGTACTTC
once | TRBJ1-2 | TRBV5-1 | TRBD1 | CASSVGQGFGYTF | TGCGCCAGCAGCGTCGGACAGGGCTTTGGCTACACCTTC
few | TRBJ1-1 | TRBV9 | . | CASSVGTGNTEAFF | TGTGCCAGCAGCGTAGGTACAGGGAACACTGAAGCTTTCTTT
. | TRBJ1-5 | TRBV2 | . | CASSDGGAGQPQHF | TGTGCCAGCAGTGACGGGGGGGCTGGGCAGCCCCAGCATTTT
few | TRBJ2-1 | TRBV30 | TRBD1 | CALEVGQGAGEQFF | TGTGCCCTGGAGGTAGGACAGGGGGCCGGTGAGCAGTTCTTC
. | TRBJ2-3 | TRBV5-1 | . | CASSFQGHTDTQYF | TGCGCCAGCAGCTTCCAGGGGCACACAGATACGCAGTATTTT
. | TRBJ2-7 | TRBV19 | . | CASNSGADYEQYF | TGTGCCAGTAATTCGGGGGCGGATTACGAGCAGTACTTC
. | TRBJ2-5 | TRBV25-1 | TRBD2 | CAVGTSERETQYF | TGTGCGGTGGGGACTAGCGAACGAGAGACCCAGTACTTC
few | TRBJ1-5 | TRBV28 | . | CASSLYSNQPQHF | TGTGCCAGCAGTTTATATAGCAATCAGCCCCAGCATTTT
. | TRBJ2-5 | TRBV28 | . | CASSFGGAQGETQYF | TGTGCCAGCAGTTTCGGAGGCGCCCAAGGGGAGACCCAGTACTTC
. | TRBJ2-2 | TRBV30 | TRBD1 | CAWSAGTGSTGELFF | TGTGCCTGGAGTGCCGGGACAGGGTCCACCGGGGAGCTGTTTTTT
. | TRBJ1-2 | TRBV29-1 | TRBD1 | CSVPAGTGGSANYGYTF | TGCAGCGTTCCCGCCGGGACAGGGGGGTCAGCTAACTATGGCTACACCTTC
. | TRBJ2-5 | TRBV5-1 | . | CASSLGSYQETQYF | TGCGCCAGCAGTTTGGGGTCATACCAAGAGACCCAGTACTTC
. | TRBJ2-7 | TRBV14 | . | CASSQDASLPTYEQYF | TGTGCCAGCAGCCAAGACGCTTCTCTACCTACCTACGAGCAGTACTTC
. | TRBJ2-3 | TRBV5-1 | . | CASSLVSPDTQYF | TGCGCCAGCAGCTTGGTTAGTCCAGATACGCAGTATTTT